Ten or more counts support the clone carrying this T cell receptor (beta chain). The data were obtained in a study of Graves' ophthalmopathy and Graves' hyperthyroidism. Germline CDR1 is SGHRS and CDR2 is YFSETQ. CDR3 length equals 17 residues. J was trimmed by 0 bases and V by 4 bases; bases with no gene match: 11. Amplified TCR beta CDR3 regions were obtained using RNA transcripts as template. HTBI primers served in a first-round RT-PCR, which a second-round multiplex PCR followed. TCRdb analysed the multiplex PCR reads with MiXCR anew, one entry per CDR3 protein. The repertoire holds 400,000 or so distinct CDR3 sequences, with approximately 15% as singletons.

This receptor was identified in a woman younger than 30 with stable Graves' hyperthyroidism. Input material: peripheral blood. The chain has TRBV5-1 and TRBJ1-2; 8 bases map to TRBD1. The CDR3 here is CASSRGTGQGANYGYTF. The CDR3 DNA reads as TGCGCCAGCAGCCGTGGGACCGGACAGGGAGCTAACTATGGCTACACCTTC. Filled out from reference TRBV5-1 and TRBJ1-2, the complete variable domain reads KAGVTQTPRYLIKTRGQQVTLSCSPISGHRSVSWYQQTPGQGLQFLFEYFSETQRNKGNFPGRFSGRQFSNSRSEMNVSTLELGDSALYLCASSRGTGQGANYGYTFGSGTRLTVV.